What follows are 12 T cell receptor beta chains derived from one specimen sequenced in a study of T cell responses to AZD1222 COVID-19 vaccine. Clones were sequenced by immunoSEQ multiplex PCR, and TCRdb holds only the in-frame ones, with some missing. This repertoire shows 120,000 to 150,000 clones, roughly 90% found once; its top ten account for more than 1.4%. Sequences were derived from peripheral blood, sampled on day 0 of AZD1222 vaccination. Receptors originate from an adult in good health.

The chain couples TRBV10-3 to TRBJ2-7; 7 bases match TRBD1. With V trimmed by 6 bases and J by 5 bases, 10 bases remained unmatched. Germline V lookup: CDR1 ENHRY, CDR2 SYGVKD. CDR3 length: 14 residues. The CDR3 DNA reads TGTGCCATCAGACCTGACAGGGTCTACCACGAGCAGTACTTC. This sequence encodes CAIRPDRVYHEQYF.

As DNA, the CDR3 is TGTGCCAGCAGCTCGCCGACTAGCGGGGGTTATCGCGAGCAGTACTTC. Encoded protein: CASSSPTSGGYREQYF. This sequence joins TRBV7-2 and TRBJ2-7; TRBD2 matches 12 bases. Trimming removed 4 bases from V and 6 bases from J; junction bases left unmatched: 10. The CDR3 has 16 residues. The germline V gene has CDR1 SGHTA and CDR2 FQGNSA.

This chain uses TRBV11-3 with TRBJ2-3, with 7 bases fitting TRBD1. With 0 bases clipped from V and 3 bases from J, the junction kept 6 bases outside the gene matches. The CDR3 loop spans 16 amino acids. Germline V lookup: CDR1 SGHNT, CDR2 YENEEA. CDR3 DNA: TGTGCCAGCAGCTTAGAGGGGGACAGCCCGACAGATACGCAGTATTTT. Translating it yields CASSLEGDSPTDTQYF.

This chain uses TRBV6-5 with TRBJ1-2, with D tentatively TRBD1 (5 bases). V shed 0 bases and J shed 6 bases, with 11 bases lying between them. The CDR3 covers 14 residues. Germline V gives CDR1 MNHEY, CDR2 SVGAGI. CDR3 nucleotide sequence: TGTGCCAGCAGTTACTCGACCGGGACCAATGGCTACACCTTC. Encoded protein: CASSYSTGTNGYTF.

The V and J genes are TRBV6-5 and TRBJ2-6; D is possibly TRBD1 or TRBD2 (5 bases each). V was pared by 2 bases and J by 2 bases, with 10 bases between. The CDR3 loop spans 16 amino acids. The V gene's germline CDR1 is MNHEY and CDR2 SVGAGI. The DNA of the CDR3 is TGTGCCAGCAGTTACGCCGGGGCTACTGGGGCCAACGTCCTGACTTTC. Amino acid sequence: CASSYAGATGANVLTF.

This clone showed up just once. The gene calls are TRBV6-5 and TRBJ1-3, with 8 bases aligning to TRBD1. The V gene's germline CDR1 is MNHEY and CDR2 SVGAGI. V lost 2 bases, J lost 0 bases, and 0 bases stayed unmatched. The CDR3 loop spans 15 amino acids. The CDR3 sequence: CASSYGTGSGNTIYF. CDR3 nucleotides: TGTGCCAGCAGTTACGGGACAGGCTCTGGAAACACCATATATTTT.

This chain connects TRBV12-3 or TRBV12-4 to TRBJ1-6; D remains unclear. The CDR3 sequence is 12 residues long. V lost 2 bases and J 7 bases, leaving 3 bases between the germline ends. DNA for the CDR3: TGTGCCAGCAGTTTACAGAATTCACCCCTCCACTTT. This sequence encodes CASSLQNSPLHF.

The rearrangement links TRBV7-2 to TRBJ2-1; TRBD2 matches at 10 bases. CDR1 and CDR2 from the germline V gene are SGHTA and FQGNSA. The CDR3 is 16 amino acids. V gave up 0 bases and J gave up 4 bases; unmatched junction bases: 3. The CDR3: CASSLAVAGGYNEQFF. The CDR3 DNA follows: TGTGCCAGCAGCTTAGCGGTAGCGGGAGGATACAATGAGCAGTTCTTC.

The V and J genes are TRBV21-1 and TRBJ1-1; the listed D gene, TRBD1, was not tested against the DNA. TRBV21-1 is a pseudogene segment. The CDR3 sequence is 8 residues long. The CDR3 sequence is CAKPGAFF. The CDR3 DNA follows: TGTGCCAAACCAGGGGCTTTCTTT.

The chain carries TRBV9 and TRBJ2-5; D gene unclear. The length of the CDR3 is 12 residues. The germline V gene encodes CDR1 SGDLS and CDR2 YYNGEE. V was shortened by 0 bases and J by 0 bases, with 0 bases between the two germline ends. CDR3 nucleotide sequence: TGTGCCAGCAGCGTAGACCAAGAGACCCAGTACTTC. Translation: CASSVDQETQYF.

The CDR3 loop is CASRGPLYNEQFF. The CDR3 region has the DNA TGTGCCAGCAGGGGACCCCTTTACAATGAGCAGTTCTTC. The chain carries TRBV3-1 (or the pseudogene TRBV3-2) and TRBJ2-1; either TRBD1 or TRBD2 may fit D (5 bases each). The CDR3 covers 13 residues. Trimming shortened V by 6 bases and J by 4 bases, and 10 bases separated the two germline ends. Looked up from germline, CDR1 is LGHDT and CDR2 is YNNKEL (reference sequence).

The rearrangement links TRBV6-5 to TRBJ2-2, with D unresolved. Germline V lookup: CDR1 MNHEY, CDR2 SVGAGI. With 5 bases removed from V and 8 bases from J, the gap between germline ends came to 12 bases. The CDR3 has 13 residues. CDR3 coding DNA: TGTGCCAGCAGTCTCAATCTCATGGGGGAGCTGTTTTTT. Its protein product is CASSLNLMGELFF.